The entry that follows covers one TCR beta chain sequence. Its antigen is not known. This CDR3 spans 14 amino acids. V lost 2 bases and J lost 5; bases outside the gene matches: 5. Germline V gene lookup returns CDR1 SGHTS and CDR2 YDEGEE. This sample is part of a study of breast tumors, draining lymph nodes, adjacent tissues. The study's findings and limits: Findings are consistent with lymph node origin and intratumoral expansion of most tumor T cells. That most tumor T cells come from lymph nodes remained unproven.

TCRdb fed the multiplex PCR reads into MiXCR, producing one record per CDR3 protein. The table has around 140,000 distinct CDR3 sequences, 30% to 35% seen once. The lymph nodes were axillary draining lymph nodes from breast cancer patients. Sequenced material: axillary lymph node tissue. This TCR came from a female donor with breast cancer. Some clones in this sample may be carry-over from other donors' samples. The chain links TRBV5-8 to TRBJ1-1, with TRBD1 matching 8 bases. In DNA, the CDR3 is TGTGCCAGCAGCTTCAGGGGGCTGAGGACTGAAGCTTTCTTT. Translation gives CASSFRGLRTEAFF.